This note documents a single TCR beta chain sequence. Germline V gene sequence: CDR1 SGDLS, CDR2 YYNGEE. CDR3 length equals 14 residues. V was pared by 4 bases and J by 3 bases, with 11 bases between. Under the authors' procedure: Reference gene primers were amplified, and this amplification served to estimate nucleated cell counts. Profiled with immunoSEQ multiplex PCR; TCRdb holds only in-frame clones, not every one. Clone size and the V and J calls come from that table; the DNA yielded D and trimming. The sample lists about 21,000 clones, roughly 89% occurring once. The data stem from a study of blood T cell repertoires in COVID-19. As for the study in general: Donors in the United States, Italy and Spain gave samples during acute or convalescent COVID-19. T cells, B-cell-depleted T cells, or PBMCs provided the cDNA or gDNA that served as material.

J is TRBJ1-3 and V is TRBV9; D ambiguous. This clonotype was obtained from a man between 65 and 85 years old with active COVID-19. The sample comprised peripheral blood. As DNA, the CDR3 is TGTGCCAGCAGCCCTAGAACAATTGGAAACACCATATATTTT. It encodes CASSPRTIGNTIYF.